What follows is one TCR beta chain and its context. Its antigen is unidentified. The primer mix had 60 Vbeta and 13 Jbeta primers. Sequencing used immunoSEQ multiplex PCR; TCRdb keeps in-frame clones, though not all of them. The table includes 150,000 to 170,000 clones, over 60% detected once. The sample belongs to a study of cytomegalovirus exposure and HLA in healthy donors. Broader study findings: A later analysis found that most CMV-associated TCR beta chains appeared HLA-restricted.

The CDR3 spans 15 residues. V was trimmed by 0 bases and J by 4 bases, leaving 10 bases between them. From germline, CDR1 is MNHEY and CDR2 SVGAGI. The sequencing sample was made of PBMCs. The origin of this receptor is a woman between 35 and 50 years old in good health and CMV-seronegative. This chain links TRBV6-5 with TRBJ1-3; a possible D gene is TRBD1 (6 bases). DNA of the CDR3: TGTGCCAGCAGTTACTCGGGGGGGCCCGGAAACACCATATATTTT. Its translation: CASSYSGGPGNTIYF.